This paragraph reports one T cell receptor beta chain. Methods used by the authors: Using reference gene primer amplification, nucleated cell counts were estimated. This table comes from immunoSEQ multiplex PCR, and its TCRdb copy is limited to in-frame clones, with some not included. The V and J calls and clone size are taken from that table; D and trimming were inferred from the DNA. The sample has 430,000 or so clones; over 85% are singletons. Enrollment of patients from Seattle took place during active infection, with longitudinal follow-up. These data belong to a study of blood T cell repertoires in COVID-19. Turning to the study itself: T cells, B-cell-depleted T cells, or PBMCs provided the cDNA or gDNA that served as material.

The CDR3 has 15 amino acids. V was clipped by 3 bases and J by 4 bases; unmatched bases: 8. Germline CDR1 and CDR2: ENHRY and SYGVKD. The TCR comes from a man younger than 35 with COVID-19, enrolled during active disease. Sequenced input: peripheral blood. The V gene is TRBV10-3, the J gene TRBJ2-7; 8 bases align to TRBD1. This chain's CDR3 is CAISDSDRGEYEQYF. Here the CDR3 DNA reads TGTGCCATCAGTGATTCAGACAGGGGAGAATACGAGCAGTACTTC.